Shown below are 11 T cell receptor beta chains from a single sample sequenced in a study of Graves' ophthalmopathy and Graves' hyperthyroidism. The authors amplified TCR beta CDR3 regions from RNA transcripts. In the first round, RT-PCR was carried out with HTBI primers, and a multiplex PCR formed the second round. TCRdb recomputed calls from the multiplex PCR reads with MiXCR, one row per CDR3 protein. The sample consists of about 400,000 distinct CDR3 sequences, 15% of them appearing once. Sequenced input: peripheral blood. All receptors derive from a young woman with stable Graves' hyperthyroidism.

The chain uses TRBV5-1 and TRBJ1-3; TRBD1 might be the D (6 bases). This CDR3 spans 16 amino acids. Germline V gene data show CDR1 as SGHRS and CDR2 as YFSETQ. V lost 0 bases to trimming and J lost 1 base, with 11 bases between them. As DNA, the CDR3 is TGCGCCAGCAGCTTGGCGACAGGCCTATCTGGAAACACCATATATTTT. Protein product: CASSLATGLSGNTIYF.

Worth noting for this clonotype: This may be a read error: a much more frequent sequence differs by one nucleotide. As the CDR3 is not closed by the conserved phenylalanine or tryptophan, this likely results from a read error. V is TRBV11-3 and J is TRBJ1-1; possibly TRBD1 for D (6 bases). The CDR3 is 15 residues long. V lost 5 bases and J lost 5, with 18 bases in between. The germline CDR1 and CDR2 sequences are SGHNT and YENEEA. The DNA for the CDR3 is TGTGCCAGCAGCCTCCGGGGGGGGCCTCGAACTGAAGCTTTCTAT. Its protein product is CASSLRGGPRTEAFY.

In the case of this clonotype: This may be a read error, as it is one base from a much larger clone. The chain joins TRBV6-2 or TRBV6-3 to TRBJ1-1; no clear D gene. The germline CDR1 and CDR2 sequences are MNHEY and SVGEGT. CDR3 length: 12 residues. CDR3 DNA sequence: TGTGCCAGCTGTATCCGGAACACTGGAGCTTTCTTT. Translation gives CASCIRNTGAFF.

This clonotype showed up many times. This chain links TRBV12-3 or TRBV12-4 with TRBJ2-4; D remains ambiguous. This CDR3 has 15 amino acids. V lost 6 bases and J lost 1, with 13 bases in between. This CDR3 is CASSSVGWAKNIQYF. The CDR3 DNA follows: TGTGCCAGCAGCTCGGTGGGATGGGCCAAAAACATTCAGTACTTC.

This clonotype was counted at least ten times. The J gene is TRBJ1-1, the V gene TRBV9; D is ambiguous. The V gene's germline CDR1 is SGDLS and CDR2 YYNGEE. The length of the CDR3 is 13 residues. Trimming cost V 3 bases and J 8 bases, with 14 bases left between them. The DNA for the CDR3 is TGTGCCAGCAGCGCCTCCTTGACCGGGGAAGCTTTCTTT. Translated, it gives CASSASLTGEAFF.

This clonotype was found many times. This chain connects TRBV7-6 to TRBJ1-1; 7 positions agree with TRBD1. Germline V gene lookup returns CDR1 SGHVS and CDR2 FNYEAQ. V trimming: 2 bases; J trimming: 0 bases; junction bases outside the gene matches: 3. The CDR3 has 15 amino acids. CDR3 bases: TGTGCCAGCAGCTTATTGGACAGGTTGAACACTGAAGCTTTCTTT. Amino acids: CASSLLDRLNTEAFF.

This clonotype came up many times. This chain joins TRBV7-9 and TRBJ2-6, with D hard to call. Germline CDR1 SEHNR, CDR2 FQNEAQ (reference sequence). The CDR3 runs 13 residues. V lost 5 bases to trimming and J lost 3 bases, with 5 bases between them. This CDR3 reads CASSLDGANVLTF. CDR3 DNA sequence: TGTGCCAGCAGCCTCGATGGGGCCAACGTCCTGACTTTC.

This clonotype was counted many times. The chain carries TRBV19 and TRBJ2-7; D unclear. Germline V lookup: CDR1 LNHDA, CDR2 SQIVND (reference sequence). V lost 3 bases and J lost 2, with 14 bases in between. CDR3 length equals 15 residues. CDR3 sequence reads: CASSIRALSAYEQYF. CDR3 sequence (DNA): TGTGCCAGTAGTATCCGCGCCCTCTCTGCCTACGAGCAGTACTTC.

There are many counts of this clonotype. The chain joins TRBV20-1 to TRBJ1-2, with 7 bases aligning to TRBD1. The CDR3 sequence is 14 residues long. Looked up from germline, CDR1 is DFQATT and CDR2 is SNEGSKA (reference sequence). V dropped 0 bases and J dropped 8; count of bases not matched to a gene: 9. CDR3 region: CSARDGDSLGGYTF. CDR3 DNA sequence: TGCAGTGCTAGAGATGGGGACAGTCTGGGGGGCTACACCTTC.

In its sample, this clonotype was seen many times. CDR3 sequence: CASSELAGNYGYTF. The CDR3 DNA reads TGTGCCAGCAGTGAACTAGCAGGGAACTATGGCTACACCTTC. This chain joins TRBV2 and TRBJ1-2; a weak D match, TRBD1 (5 bases). CDR1 SNHLY and CDR2 FYNNEI come from the germline V gene. This CDR3 comprises 14 residues. Trimming cost V 2 bases and J 2 bases, with 9 bases left between them.

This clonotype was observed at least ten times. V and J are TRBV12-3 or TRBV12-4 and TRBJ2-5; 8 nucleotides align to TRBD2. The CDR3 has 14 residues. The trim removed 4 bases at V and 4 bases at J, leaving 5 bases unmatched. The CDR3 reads CASSSLAGRETQYF. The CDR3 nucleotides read TGTGCCAGCAGTTCCTTAGCGGGGCGAGAGACCCAGTACTTC.